These 12 T cell receptor beta chains were all obtained from the same sample, sequenced in a study of breast tumors, draining lymph nodes, adjacent tissues. MiXCR, run by TCRdb on the multiplex PCR reads, gives a single entry per CDR3 protein. Here the sample spans some 150,000 distinct CDR3 sequences, roughly 35% being singletons. The lymph nodes were axillary draining lymph nodes from breast cancer patients. The sample taken for sequencing was axillary lymph node tissue. Receptors originate from a female donor with breast cancer. Some clones in this sample may be carry-over from other donors' samples.

This clonotype has only a few counts. The chain carries TRBV28 and TRBJ2-7; perhaps TRBD1 as D (5 bases). V was cut by 5 bases and J by 0 bases, with 17 bases left in between. Per germline, CDR1 MDHEN and CDR2 SYDVKM. The CDR3 is made up of 16 amino acids. This CDR3 is CASSTMGQTYSYEQYF. DNA of the CDR3: TGTGCCAGCAGTACAATGGGGCAGACATACTCCTACGAGCAGTACTTC. Variable domain in full (rest from reference TRBV28 and TRBJ2-7): DVKVTQSSRYLVKRTGEKVFLECVQDMDHENMFWYRQDPGLGLRLIYFSYDVKMKEKGDIPEGYSVSREKKERFSLILESASTNQTSMYLCASSTMGQTYSYEQYFGPGTRLTVT.

The CDR3 DNA follows: TGTGCCAGTAGAACACAGGGTCGAGCTAATGAAAAACTGTTTTTT. Amino acids: CASRTQGRANEKLFF. The chain recombines TRBV19 with TRBJ1-4; perhaps TRBD1 as D (6 bases). Trimming pared 6 bases from V and 3 bases from J, leaving 14 bases between. Germline V gives CDR1 LNHDA, CDR2 SQIVND (reference sequence). The CDR3 runs 15 residues.

The chain combines TRBV5-8 with TRBJ2-7; tentatively, D is TRBD1 (7 bases). Germline V lookup: CDR1 SGHTS, CDR2 YDEGEE. The CDR3 runs 15 residues. V lost 1 base and J lost 0, with 11 bases in between. DNA of the CDR3: TGTGCCAGCAGCTTGCAGGGGGGCAGCTCCTACGAGCAGTACTTC. Encoded protein: CASSLQGGSSYEQYF.

The sample holds many counts of this clonotype. CDR3 in DNA: TGCGCCAGCAGCACGGGGGTTAACACCGGGGAGCTGTTTTTT. This sequence encodes CASSTGVNTGELFF. The chain links TRBV5-1 to TRBJ2-2, with D perhaps matching TRBD2 (6 bases). The CDR3 contains 14 residues. Trimming cost V 4 bases and J 2 bases, with 9 bases left between them. Germline CDR1 and CDR2: SGHRS and YFSETQ.

This clonotype has a single count. One end of the junction fails to match germline, which may point to a read error. This chain uses TRBV20-1 with TRBJ1-4, with D uncertain. The CDR3 extends over 13 amino acids. From germline, CDR1 is DFQATT and CDR2 SNEGSKA (reference sequence). The CDR3 nucleotides are TGCAGTGCTAGAGACCTAGAGAATGAAAGACTGTTTTTT. Its translation is CSARDLENERLFF.

There are many counts of this clonotype. The chain carries TRBV19 and TRBJ2-3; D is unclear. This CDR3 has 13 amino acids. V was pared by 5 bases and J by 0 bases, with 6 bases between. Germline values: CDR1 LNHDA, CDR2 SQIVND (reference sequence). The DNA for the CDR3 is TGTGCCAGTAGTCTGTCAAGCACAGATACGCAGTATTTT. Translation: CASSLSSTDTQYF.

This clonotype was found many times. The V and J genes are TRBV20-1 and TRBJ2-7, with 8 positions matching TRBD2. Germline CDR1 and CDR2: DFQATT and SNEGSKA (reference sequence). Trimming took 6 bases from V and 2 from J; bases not matched to a gene: 9. This CDR3 is built from 14 residues. CDR3 sequence (DNA): TGCAGTGCCCCCTCGGGGGGGGTGGCCTACGAGCAGTACTTC. It specifies CSAPSGGVAYEQYF.

V gene TRBV7-9 combines with J gene TRBJ1-5; 8 bases are a match to TRBD1. The germline gives CDR1 SEHNR, CDR2 FQNEAQ (reference sequence). The CDR3 spans 13 residues. V shed 5 bases, J shed 7 bases, and the junction held 4 bases outside the gene matches. The CDR3 DNA sequence: TGTGCCAGCAGCAAGACAGGGGTACAGCCCCAGCATTTT. Its translation: CASSKTGVQPQHF.

The gene calls are TRBV27 and TRBJ1-3; D call uncertain. The CDR3 spans 16 residues. The V end lost 0 bases, the J end lost 2 bases, and 11 bases lay between the germline ends. Germline-derived CDR1 and CDR2 are MNHEY and SMNVEV (reference sequence). The CDR3 DNA reads as TGTGCCAGCAGTTTATCGAGGGCCCTCCCTGGAAACACCATATATTTT. It specifies CASSLSRALPGNTIYF.

There are many counts of this clonotype. The chain links TRBV20-1 to TRBJ2-3, with D possibly matching TRBD2 (5 bases). The V end lost 5 bases, the J end lost 1 base, and 13 bases lay between the germline ends. Germline V CDR1 and CDR2: DFQATT, SNEGSKA (reference sequence). The CDR3 has 14 amino acids. CDR3 region: CSAPLPGGTDTQYF. CDR3 bases: TGCAGTGCTCCGCTCCCCGGGGGCACAGATACGCAGTATTTT.

As concerns this clonotype: With a much larger clone just one base away, this may be a read error. This chain joins TRBV6-2 or TRBV6-3 and TRBJ2-1; 9 bases are shared with TRBD2. V lost 4 bases and J lost 6; bases outside the gene matches: 4. Germline CDR1 and CDR2: MNHEY and SVGEGT. There are 14 residues in the CDR3. The CDR3 protein is CASSSAGGTNEQFF. CDR3 DNA: TGTGCCAGCAGTTCAGCGGGGGGAACCAATGAGCAGTTCTTC.

As to this clonotype: A read error is likely, as this CDR3 ends without the conserved phenylalanine or tryptophan. V is TRBV7-9 and J is TRBJ2-5; 7 bases fit TRBD1. CDR1 is SEHNR and CDR2 is FQNEAQ in the germline V gene (reference sequence). The CDR3 runs 15 residues. The CDR3, as DNA: TGCGCCAGCAGCTTCATTACAGGGGTGAGGGAGACCCAGTACCTC. Residues: CASSFITGVRETQYL.